Below, 24 T cell receptor beta chains from the same sample are listed, as sequenced in a study of T cells in narcolepsy. Produced via immunoSEQ multiplex PCR; TCRdb's table is partial and in-frame only. The sample holds about 12,000 clones, roughly 94% seen once. Source material: CD45RA- memory CD4+ T cells from PBMCs. The receptor set was obtained from a human donor with narcolepsy.

The genes are TRBV30 and TRBJ2-2, with D tentatively TRBD1 (6 bases). The CDR3 has 14 residues. Germline V gene data show CDR1 as GTSNPN and CDR2 as SVGIG (reference sequence). Trimming shortened V by 0 bases and J by 5 bases, and 10 bases separated the two germline ends. The CDR3 bases are TGTGCCTGGAGTGTAATTAGGGGGACCGGGGAGCTGTTTTTT. Amino acids: CAWSVIRGTGELFF. Full variable domain (rest looked up from reference TRBV30 and TRBJ2-2): SQTIHQWPATLVQPVGSPLSLECTVEGTSNPNLYWYRQAAGRGLQLLFYSVGIGQISSEVPQNLSASRPQDRQFILSSKKLLLSDSGFYLCAWSVIRGTGELFFGEGSRLTVL.

The V gene is TRBV7-6, the J gene TRBJ1-2; D gene unclear. Germline V gene lookup returns CDR1 SGHVS and CDR2 FNYEAQ. The CDR3 extends over 14 amino acids. The ends were cut back, 1 base at V and 3 bases at J, with 9 bases in the middle. The CDR3 spells CASSLGHLDYGYTF. CDR3 in DNA: TGTGCCAGCAGCTTAGGACACCTCGACTATGGCTACACCTTC.

The chain combines TRBV10-1 with TRBJ2-3; D is undetermined. The CDR3 has 12 amino acids. Per germline, CDR1 WNHNN and CDR2 SYGVQD (reference sequence). Deletions cut 6 bases from V and 8 bases from J, with 12 bases between. For the CDR3, the DNA is TGCGCCAGCAGCTCGGCCGGTGGTACGCAGTATTTT. Its protein is CASSSAGGTQYF.

V gene TRBV19 combines with J gene TRBJ1-1; D is undetermined. Trimming removed 0 bases at V and 4 bases at J, with 12 bases between. This CDR3 spans 15 amino acids. In germline, CDR1 is LNHDA, CDR2 SQIVND (reference sequence). This CDR3 is CASSIEGVRGTEAFF. The CDR3 bases are TGTGCCAGTAGTATAGAGGGTGTGCGAGGCACTGAAGCTTTCTTT. Full variable domain (outside the CDR3, taken from reference TRBV19 and TRBJ1-1): DGGITQSPKYLFRKEGQNVTLSCEQNLNHDAMYWYRQDPGQGLRLIYYSQIVNDFQKGDIAEGYSVSREKKESFPLTVTSAQKNPTAFYLCASSIEGVRGTEAFFGQGTRLTVV.

This chain uses TRBV28 with TRBJ2-7, with TRBD2 identical over 10 bases. V lost 2 bases, J lost 7 bases, and 8 bases stayed unmatched. The CDR3 sequence is 15 residues long. Germline lookup yields CDR1 MDHEN and CDR2 SYDVKM. The CDR3 DNA is TGTGCCAGCAGTTTAGCCACTAGCGGGGCCGGGGAGCAGTACTTC. Translated, it gives CASSLATSGAGEQYF.

This clone was counted only a few times. This chain links TRBV2 with TRBJ1-5; D is unresolved. Germline-derived CDR1 and CDR2 are SNHLY and FYNNEI. V lost 3 bases and J 0 bases, leaving 12 bases between the germline ends. The CDR3 has 16 amino acids. Here the CDR3 DNA reads TGTGCCAGCAGTGACGAATCTCTCTATAGCAATCAGCCCCAGCATTTT. Its protein is CASSDESLYSNQPQHF.

The chain combines TRBV18 with TRBJ2-7; 9 bases are a match to TRBD1. V shed 6 bases and J 8 bases; nucleotides not matched to a gene: 11. Germline V gene sequence: CDR1 KGHSH, CDR2 LQKENI. This CDR3 has 14 amino acids. The CDR3 region is CASSPGQGTLQQYF. The CDR3 nucleotides read TGTGCCAGCTCCCCAGGACAGGGGACTCTGCAGCAGTACTTC. Full variable domain (outside the CDR3, taken from reference TRBV18 and TRBJ2-7): NAGVMQNPRHLVRRRGQEARLRCSPMKGHSHVYWYRQLPEEGLKFMVYLQKENIIDESGMPKERFSAEFPKEGPSILRIQQVVRGDSAAYFCASSPGQGTLQQYFGPGTRLTVT.

The chain couples TRBV21-1 to TRBJ1-2; the table's TRBD1 call for D was not verified on the DNA. TRBV21-1 is a pseudogene segment. The CDR3 contains 15 residues. The CDR3 nucleotides are TGTGCCAGCAGCAAAACGACAGCGAGTAACTATGGCTACACCTTC. Its protein product is CASSKTTASNYGYTF.

The gene calls are TRBV5-1 and TRBJ1-4, with D tentatively TRBD1 (6 bases). The CDR3 contains 16 residues. Germline V gene data show CDR1 as SGHRS and CDR2 as YFSETQ. Trimming removed 4 bases from V and 0 bases from J, with 13 bases in between. The CDR3 DNA reads TGCGCCAGCAGCAGGGACACCCCCGCAACTAATGAAAAACTGTTTTTT. Protein product: CASSRDTPATNEKLFF.

The chain uses TRBV5-1 and TRBJ2-2; D assignment may be TRBD1 or TRBD2 (6 bases each). CDR3 size: 14 residues. V was clipped by 1 base and J by 6 bases, with 10 bases between them. Germline CDR1 reads SGHRS; CDR2 reads YFSETQ. The CDR3 coding sequence is TGCGCCAGCAGCTTGTTGGAGGGGGCCGGGGAGCTGTTTTTT. It translates to CASSLLEGAGELFF.

The sample holds one count of this clone. The chain employs TRBV7-2 and TRBJ1-5; D is uncertain. Deletions cut 5 bases from V and 0 bases from J, with 5 bases between. This CDR3 is 13 amino acids long. Looked up from germline, CDR1 is SGHTA and CDR2 is FQGNSA. This chain's CDR3 is CASSVNSNQPQHF. Written as DNA, the CDR3 is TGTGCCAGCAGCGTTAATAGCAATCAGCCCCAGCATTTT.

CDR3 nucleotides: TGTGCCAGCAGCTCGGGACTAGCGGGAGGGCCCTACAATGAGCAGTTCTTC. Translation: CASSSGLAGGPYNEQFF. The chain uses TRBV7-7 and TRBJ2-1, with TRBD2 matching 16 bases. The ends lost 4 bases at V and 2 bases at J; junction bases unmatched: 2. This CDR3 is built from 17 residues. The germline CDR1 and CDR2 sequences are SSHAT and FNYEAQ (reference sequence). Supplemented by reference TRBV7-7 and TRBJ2-1, the full variable domain reads GAGVSQSPRYKVTKRGQDVTLRCDPISSHATLYWYQQALGQGPEFLTYFNYEAQPDKSGLPSDRFSAERPEGSISTLTIQRTEQRDSAMYRCASSSGLAGGPYNEQFFGPGTRLTVL.

A single count supports this clone. The chain is built from TRBV6-1 and TRBJ1-5; D is unresolved. The CDR3 length is 13 residues. Germline assignment: CDR1 MNHNS and CDR2 SASEGT. Trimming removed 7 bases from V and 3 bases from J, with 10 bases in between. Here the CDR3 DNA reads TGTGCCAGCACCGGAGATCCCAATCAGCCCCAGCATTTT. Translation: CASTGDPNQPQHF.

The chain is built from TRBV30 and TRBJ1-6, with a weak D call TRBD1 (5 bases). Trimming pared 3 bases from V and 7 bases from J, leaving 16 bases between. The CDR3 contains 15 residues. Germline V lookup: CDR1 GTSNPN, CDR2 SVGIG (reference sequence). DNA for the CDR3: TGTGCCTGGAGCGGGGAGGGGTGGGTAAATTCACCCCTCCACTTT. Protein: CAWSGEGWVNSPLHF.

The V call is TRBV15, the J call TRBJ2-7, with D possibly matching TRBD1 (6 bases). The V gene's germline CDR1 is LNHNV and CDR2 YYDKDF (reference sequence). Trimming removed 2 bases from V and 3 bases from J, with 17 bases in between. The CDR3 runs 16 residues. CDR3 sequence: CATSRPSGARGYEQYF. The CDR3, as DNA: TGTGCCACCAGCAGACCCTCAGGGGCTCGGGGCTACGAGCAGTACTTC.

V usage is TRBV1 and J usage is TRBJ2-7; the D call TRBD2 from the table was never checked on the DNA. TRBV1 counts as a pseudogene. This CDR3 region has 17 residues. CDR3 DNA: TGCACCAGCAGCCAACTCCCCGTGTTAGCGGGAGACTACGAGCAGTACTTC. It specifies CTSSQLPVLAGDYEQYF.

The V gene is TRBV5-1, the J gene TRBJ1-3; TRBD1 matches 7 bases. Germline CDR1 SGHRS, CDR2 YFSETQ. The CDR3 sequence is 14 residues long. V lost 4 bases to trimming and J lost 2 bases; unmatched junction nucleotides: 3. The CDR3 is CASSDQGAGNTIYF. The CDR3 nucleotides read TGCGCCAGCAGCGATCAGGGGGCTGGAAACACCATATATTTT.

The chain has TRBV6-5 and TRBJ2-7; TRBD1 matches 9 bases. In germline, CDR1 is MNHEY, CDR2 SVGAGI. The CDR3 extends over 13 amino acids. Trimming took 6 bases from V and 7 from J; bases not matched to a gene: 7. The CDR3 nucleotides are TGTGCCAGCAGCCGGACAGGGGTCCAGGAGCAGTACTTC. It is translated as CASSRTGVQEQYF.

The CDR3 bases are TGCGCCAGCAGCTCGACTTTGAACACCGGGGAGCTGTTTTTT. Amino acid sequence: CASSSTLNTGELFF. The chain uses TRBV5-1 and TRBJ2-2; D is undetermined. The CDR3 runs to 14 residues. The germline gives CDR1 SGHRS, CDR2 YFSETQ. V lost 3 bases to trimming and J lost 1 base, with 7 bases between them.

The chain has TRBV18 and TRBJ2-5; 8 nucleotides align to TRBD1. This CDR3 comprises 15 residues. CDR1 is KGHSH, CDR2 LQKENI, per germline. V was clipped by 2 bases and J by 4 bases; unmatched bases: 6. The CDR3 DNA reads TGTGCCAGCTCACCAGGGATGACAGGGGTAGAGACCCAGTACTTC. This gives the protein CASSPGMTGVETQYF. The whole variable domain, filled in from reference TRBV18 and TRBJ2-5, reads NAGVMQNPRHLVRRRGQEARLRCSPMKGHSHVYWYRQLPEEGLKFMVYLQKENIIDESGMPKERFSAEFPKEGPSILRIQQVVRGDSAAYFCASSPGMTGVETQYFGPGTRLLVL.

In DNA form, the CDR3 reads TGCGCCAGCGGAAGTGGAAACACCATATATTTT. Translation: CASGSGNTIYF. The chain recombines TRBV5-1 with TRBJ1-3; no reliable D call. Trimming took off 7 bases at V and 3 bases at J, with 5 bases between the two ends. CDR1 and CDR2 from the germline V gene are SGHRS and YFSETQ. CDR3 size: 11 residues.

The chain uses TRBV29-1 and TRBJ1-1; tentative D call: TRBD1 (5 bases). V was clipped by 7 bases and J by 0 bases, with 9 bases between them. From germline, CDR1 is SQVTM and CDR2 ANQGSEA. The CDR3 is 12 amino acids. The CDR3: CSGTPMNTEAFF. The CDR3 nucleotides read TGCAGCGGGACACCGATGAACACTGAAGCTTTCTTT.

The V gene is TRBV6-5, the J gene TRBJ2-1; D may be TRBD1 (5 bases). Between the trimmed V and J ends, which lost 5 bases and 12 bases, there was a span of 20 bases. The length of the CDR3 is 14 residues. CDR1 and CDR2 (germline): MNHEY, SVGAGI. For the CDR3, the DNA is TGTGCCAGCAGTGAGCAGGGTTTCAGTAGGGGGCAGTTCTTC. This translates into CASSEQGFSRGQFF.

The rearrangement joins TRBV11-3 to TRBJ2-7; 9 positions agree with TRBD2. CDR3 length equals 14 residues. Germline lookup yields CDR1 SGHNT and CDR2 YENEEA. After removal of 1 base from V and 5 bases from J, the junction contained 3 bases not matched to a gene. The CDR3 reads CASSLVGTSNEQYF. DNA of the CDR3: TGTGCCAGCAGCTTAGTCGGGACTAGCAACGAGCAGTACTTC. Full variable domain (outside the CDR3, taken from reference TRBV11-3 and TRBJ2-7): EAGVVQSPRYKIIEKKQPVAFWCNPISGHNTLYWYLQNLGQGPELLIRYENEEAVDDSQLPKDRFSAERLKGVDSTLKIQPAELGDSAVYLCASSLVGTSNEQYFGPGTRLTVT.